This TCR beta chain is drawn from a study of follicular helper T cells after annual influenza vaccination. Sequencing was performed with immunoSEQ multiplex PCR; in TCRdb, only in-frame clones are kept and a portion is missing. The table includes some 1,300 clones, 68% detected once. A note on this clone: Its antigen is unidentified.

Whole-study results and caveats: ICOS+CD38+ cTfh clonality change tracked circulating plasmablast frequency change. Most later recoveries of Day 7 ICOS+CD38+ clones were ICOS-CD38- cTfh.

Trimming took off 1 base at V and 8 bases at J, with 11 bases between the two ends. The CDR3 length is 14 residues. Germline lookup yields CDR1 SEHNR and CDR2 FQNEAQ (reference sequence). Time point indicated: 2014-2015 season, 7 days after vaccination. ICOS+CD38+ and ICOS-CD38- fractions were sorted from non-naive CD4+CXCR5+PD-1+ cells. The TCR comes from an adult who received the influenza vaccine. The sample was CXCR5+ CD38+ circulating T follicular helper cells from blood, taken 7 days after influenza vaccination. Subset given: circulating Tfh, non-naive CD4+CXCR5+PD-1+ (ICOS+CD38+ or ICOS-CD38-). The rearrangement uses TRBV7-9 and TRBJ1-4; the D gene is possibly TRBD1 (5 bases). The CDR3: CASSLGGISEKLFF. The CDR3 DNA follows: TGTGCCAGCAGCTTAGGGGGGATTTCGGAAAAACTGTTTTTT.